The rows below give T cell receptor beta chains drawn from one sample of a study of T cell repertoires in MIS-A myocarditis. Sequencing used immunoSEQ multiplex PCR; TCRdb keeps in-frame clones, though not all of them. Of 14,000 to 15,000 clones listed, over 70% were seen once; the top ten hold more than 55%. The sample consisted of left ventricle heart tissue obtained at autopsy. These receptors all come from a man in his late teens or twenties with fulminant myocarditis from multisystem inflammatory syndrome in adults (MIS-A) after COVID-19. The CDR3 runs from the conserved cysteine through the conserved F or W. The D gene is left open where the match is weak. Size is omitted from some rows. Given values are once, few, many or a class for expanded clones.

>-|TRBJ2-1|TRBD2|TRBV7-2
CASSMGLAGGNEQFF
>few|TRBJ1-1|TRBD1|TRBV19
CASSRTGGSNTEAFF
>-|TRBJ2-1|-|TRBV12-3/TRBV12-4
CASRYLAVSEQFF
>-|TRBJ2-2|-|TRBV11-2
CASSLMVNTGELFF
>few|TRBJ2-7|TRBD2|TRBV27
CASSLSNSGTSVPYEQYF
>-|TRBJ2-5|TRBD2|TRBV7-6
CASSFTSGGAEETQYF
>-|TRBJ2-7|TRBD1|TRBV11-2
CASSFGQGLSYEQYF
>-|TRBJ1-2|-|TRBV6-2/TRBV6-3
CASSYGTERYYGYTF
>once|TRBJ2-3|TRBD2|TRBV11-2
CASSKTSGGLSTDTQYF
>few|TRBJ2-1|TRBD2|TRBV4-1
CASSRSTSGALFF
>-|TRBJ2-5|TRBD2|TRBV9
CASSVGIRLAGQETQYF
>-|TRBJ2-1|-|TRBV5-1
CASSLPPANEQFF
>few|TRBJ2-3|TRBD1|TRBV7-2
CASSFQGASTDTQYF
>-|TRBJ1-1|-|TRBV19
CASSIDMRSRTEAFF
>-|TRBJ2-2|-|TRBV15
CATSRGTSGDTGELFF
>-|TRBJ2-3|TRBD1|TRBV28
CASSSARQGATQMLTTDTQYF
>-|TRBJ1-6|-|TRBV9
CASSNTGTLVSPLHF
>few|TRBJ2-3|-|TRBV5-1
CASSFLLRTSTDTQYF
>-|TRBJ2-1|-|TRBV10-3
CATGLGSYNEQFF
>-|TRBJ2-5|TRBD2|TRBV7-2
CASSLGTSGGYETQYF
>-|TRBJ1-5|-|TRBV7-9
CAKTTDTSNQPQHF
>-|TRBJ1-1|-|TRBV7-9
CASSPPAPGATEAFF
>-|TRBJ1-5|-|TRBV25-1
CASSDQGNQPQHF
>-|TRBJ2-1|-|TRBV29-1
CSVIVLGNEQFF
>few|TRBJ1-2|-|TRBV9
CASSVGGRTYGYTF
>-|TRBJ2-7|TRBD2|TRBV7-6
CASSSPPGLAGGPRSYEQYF
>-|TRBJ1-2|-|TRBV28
CASSFTGDGYGYTF
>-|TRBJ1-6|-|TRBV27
CASRQGLGRSPLHF
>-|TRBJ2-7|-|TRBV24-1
CATSDVVSGEQYF
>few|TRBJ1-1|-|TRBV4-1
CASSQDRTSFF
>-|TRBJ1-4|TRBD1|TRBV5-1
CASSWDSLEKLFF
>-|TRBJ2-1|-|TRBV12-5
CASGLRPGDHNEQFF
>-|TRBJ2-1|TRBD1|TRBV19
CASSIWSGGLVYDEQFF
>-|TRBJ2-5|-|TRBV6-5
CASGPGKTQYF
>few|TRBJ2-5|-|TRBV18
CASGMGETQYF
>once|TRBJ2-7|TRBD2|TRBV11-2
CASSLSTGTSGFSYEQYF
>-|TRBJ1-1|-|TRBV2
CASSALHRGASTEAFF
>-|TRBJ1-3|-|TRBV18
CASSPQGGNTIYF
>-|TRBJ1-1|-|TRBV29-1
CSGGHRNTEAFF
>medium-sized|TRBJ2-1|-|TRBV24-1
CATSDLVVGSNEQFF
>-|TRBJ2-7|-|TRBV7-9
CASSPGHSYEQYF
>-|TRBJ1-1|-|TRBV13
CASSLGEGRTEAFF
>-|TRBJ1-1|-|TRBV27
CASSLGLNTEAFF
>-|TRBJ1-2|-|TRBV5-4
CASSPAVNYGYTF